Presented here are 9 T cell receptor beta chains from one specimen sequenced in a study of shared clonotypes between healthy human individuals. CD45RO-negative, CCR7-positively selected cells formed the naive CD8 fraction, excluding terminally differentiated effector memory CD45RA+ cells. Assay used: immunoSEQ multiplex PCR; TCRdb lists only in-frame clones, some missing. The sample has around 560,000 clones, 85% to 95% seen once. The sequenced material came from naive CD8+ T cells sorted from blood. Every receptor here comes from a woman younger than 45 in good health.

CDR3 sequence (DNA): TGTGCCAGCAGTTGGGACAGCCCCTCCACTGCTAACTATGGCTACACCTTC. This encodes CASSWDSPSTANYGYTF. This chain joins TRBV28 and TRBJ1-2, with 7 nucleotides matching TRBD1. CDR1 is MDHEN and CDR2 is SYDVKM in the germline V gene. CDR3 length: 17 amino acids. Losses at the gene ends were 4 bases for V and 0 bases for J; bases not matched to a gene: 11.

V gene TRBV7-9 combines with J gene TRBJ2-3, with 7 bases lining up with TRBD2. Germline CDR1 SEHNR, CDR2 FQNEAQ (reference sequence). The CDR3 consists of 14 residues. J gave up 2 bases and V 4 bases, and 3 bases lay outside the gene matches. CDR3 amino acids: CASSYSGFTDTQYF. The CDR3 bases are TGTGCCAGCAGCTATAGCGGGTTCACAGATACGCAGTATTTT.

The chain joins TRBV6-5 to TRBJ1-1; D remains ambiguous. This CDR3 is 15 amino acids long. Germline CDR1 and CDR2: MNHEY and SVGAGI. Trimming cost V 6 bases and J 7 bases, with 21 bases left between them. The CDR3 loop reads CASSPTINGRDEAFF. The CDR3 DNA sequence: TGTGCCAGCAGCCCCACAATCAATGGTCGGGATGAAGCTTTCTTT.

The gene calls are TRBV5-1 and TRBJ2-7; D remains ambiguous. V was pared by 4 bases and J by 4 bases, with 15 bases between. Looked up from germline, CDR1 is SGHRS and CDR2 is YFSETQ. This CDR3 has 14 residues. The CDR3 DNA follows: TGCGCCAGCAGCATGAGCGCAGAAGTGTACGAGCAGTACTTC. Amino acid sequence: CASSMSAEVYEQYF.

V usage is TRBV4-1 and J usage is TRBJ1-4; unclear D gene. V lost 0 bases and J lost 2, with 4 bases in between. CDR3 length: 14 residues. The germline gives CDR1 MGHRA, CDR2 YSYEKL. CDR3 residues: CASSQDRTNEKLFF. Written as DNA, the CDR3 is TGCGCCAGCAGCCAAGACAGGACTAATGAAAAACTGTTTTTT.

The chain combines TRBV28 with TRBJ1-5, with no clear D. V was trimmed by 5 bases and J by 5 bases, leaving 13 bases between them. The CDR3 runs 14 residues. Germline CDR1 reads MDHEN; CDR2 reads SYDVKM. DNA of the CDR3: TGTGCCAGCAGTCCGCCGCCGGCTTATCAGCCCCAGCATTTT. This translates into CASSPPPAYQPQHF.

CDR3 region: CASSAGPRGSEQYF. For the CDR3, the DNA is TGTGCCAGTAGTGCCGGGCCCCGAGGGTCGGAGCAGTACTTC. The J gene is TRBJ2-7, the V gene TRBV19; possibly TRBD2 for D (5 bases). Germline CDR1 reads LNHDA; CDR2 reads SQIVND (reference sequence). Trimming removed 5 bases at V and 7 bases at J, with 18 bases between. The CDR3 has 14 amino acids.

This clone was counted once. The CDR3 DNA follows: TGTGCCACCAGCACGACTAGCGGGACGAGCTCTGGGGCCAACGTCCTGACTTTC. Residues: CATSTTSGTSSGANVLTF. The chain combines TRBV15 with TRBJ2-6; TRBD2 matches 11 bases. V lost 4 bases and J lost 0; bases outside the gene matches: 5. This CDR3 has 18 residues. Germline lookup yields CDR1 LNHNV and CDR2 YYDKDF (reference sequence).

The rearrangement uses TRBV19 and TRBJ1-5, with no clear D. Germline V lookup: CDR1 LNHDA, CDR2 SQIVND (reference sequence). The V end lost 6 bases, the J end lost 7 bases, and 19 bases lay between the germline ends. CDR3 length: 15 residues. In DNA form, the CDR3 reads TGTGCCAGTAGCGGCCTTACGGGGAGTAACCAGCCCCAGCATTTT. Translation gives CASSGLTGSNQPQHF.